Described below is a single TCR beta chain sequence and its context. The entry originates in a study of blood T cell repertoires in COVID-19. Study overall: There were acute and convalescent COVID-19 samples, and they came from the United States, Italy and Spain. The cDNA or gDNA used as material had been derived from T cells, B-cell-depleted T cells, or PBMCs.

Authors' methods: Cell counts per sample came from amplifying reference gene primers. Clones were sequenced by immunoSEQ multiplex PCR, and TCRdb holds only the in-frame ones, with some missing. The V and J calls and clone size are taken from that table; D and trimming were inferred from the DNA. The sample yields 90,000 to 120,000 clones, about 83% seen once. V dropped 5 bases and J dropped 1; count of bases not matched to a gene: 3. Germline assignment: CDR1 ENHRY and CDR2 SYGVKD. The CDR3 spans 15 residues. The source material was peripheral blood. This chain joins TRBV10-3 and TRBJ2-3; 10 bases agree with TRBD2. This sequence originates from a woman between 70 and 85 years old with acute or convalescent COVID-19. For the CDR3, the DNA is TGTGCCATCAGTACCGGGACTAGCGGCACAGATACGCAGTATTTT. Its protein product is CAISTGTSGTDTQYF.